The clone carrying this TCR beta chain has just a few counts. The data belong to a study of identical twins. TCRdb re-analysed the 5' RACE reads in MiXCR, keeping a single row per CDR3 protein. The sample comprises 430,000 or so distinct CDR3 sequences, approximately 24% of which are singletons, and 2.9% rests with the top ten. V lost 2 bases and J 8 bases, leaving 10 bases between the germline ends. The length of the CDR3 is 13 residues. The same sample was also used in a study of T cells expressing NK-cell markers.

The rearrangement uses TRBV12-3 or TRBV12-4 and TRBJ1-5; D remains unclear. What was sequenced was CD4+ T cells sorted from blood. The clonotype was recovered from a woman aged 18 to 35 in good health. The CDR3 coding sequence is TGTGCCAGCAGTTTACTCCCTAACGAGCCCCAGCATTTT. Translating gives CASSLLPNEPQHF.